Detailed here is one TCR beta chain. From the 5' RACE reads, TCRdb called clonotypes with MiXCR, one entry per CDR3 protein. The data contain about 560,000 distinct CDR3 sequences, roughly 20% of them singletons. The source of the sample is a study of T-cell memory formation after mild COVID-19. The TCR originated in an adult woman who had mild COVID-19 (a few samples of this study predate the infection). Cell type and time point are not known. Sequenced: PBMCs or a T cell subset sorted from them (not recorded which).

CDR3 in amino acids: CASSAFSYNEQFF. CDR3 DNA sequence: TGTGCCAGCAGTGCGTTTTCCTACAATGAGCAGTTCTTC. The chain couples TRBV6-5 to TRBJ2-1; the D is unclear. Germline V CDR1 and CDR2: MNHEY, SVGAGI. The CDR3 sequence is 13 residues long. The V and J ends lost 5 bases and 1 base respectively, with 6 bases between them.